These 2 T cell receptor beta chains were sequenced from one sample in a study of blood T cells in healthy people across ages. Next came a second PCR, run for about 6 to 12 cycles, which used a sample-barcoded 5' primer along with a J-beta primer mix. TCRdb re-called the 5' RACE reads through MiXCR, storing one row per CDR3 protein. Here the sample spans about 830,000 distinct CDR3 sequences, 62% being singletons. The sequenced material came from blood. These receptor sequences come from a man aged 25 to 40 in good health.

This sequence joins TRBV20-1 and TRBJ2-4; D call uncertain. The CDR3 covers 13 residues. The V gene lost 5 bases and the J gene lost 0 bases, with 8 bases spanning the gap. Germline CDR1 and CDR2: DFQATT and SNEGSKA (reference sequence). The CDR3 spells CSAPQLAKNIQYF. The CDR3 region has the DNA TGCAGTGCTCCACAGTTAGCCAAAAACATTCAGTACTTC.

V gene TRBV10-3 combines with J gene TRBJ2-7, with D tentatively TRBD2 (5 bases). There are 14 residues in the CDR3. CDR1 is ENHRY and CDR2 is SYGVKD in the germline V gene. Trimming stripped 10 bases from V and 4 bases from J, with 20 bases between. The CDR3 here is CATDESRGSYEQYF. As DNA, the CDR3 is TGTGCCACCGACGAATCCCGCGGGTCGTACGAGCAGTACTTC.